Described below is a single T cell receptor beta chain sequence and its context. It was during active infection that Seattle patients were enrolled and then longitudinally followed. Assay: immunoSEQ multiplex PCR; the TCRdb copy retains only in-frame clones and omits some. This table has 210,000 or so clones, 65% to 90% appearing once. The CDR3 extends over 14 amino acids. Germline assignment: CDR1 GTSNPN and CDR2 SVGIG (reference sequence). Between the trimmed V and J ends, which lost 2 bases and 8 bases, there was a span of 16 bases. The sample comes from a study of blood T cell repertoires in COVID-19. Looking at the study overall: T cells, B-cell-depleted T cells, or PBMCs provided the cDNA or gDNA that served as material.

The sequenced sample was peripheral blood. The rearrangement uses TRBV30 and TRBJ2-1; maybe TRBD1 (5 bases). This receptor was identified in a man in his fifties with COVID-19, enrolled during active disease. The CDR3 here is CAWSLGQTWDEQFF. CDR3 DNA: TGTGCCTGGAGTCTAGGACAAACATGGGATGAGCAGTTCTTC.